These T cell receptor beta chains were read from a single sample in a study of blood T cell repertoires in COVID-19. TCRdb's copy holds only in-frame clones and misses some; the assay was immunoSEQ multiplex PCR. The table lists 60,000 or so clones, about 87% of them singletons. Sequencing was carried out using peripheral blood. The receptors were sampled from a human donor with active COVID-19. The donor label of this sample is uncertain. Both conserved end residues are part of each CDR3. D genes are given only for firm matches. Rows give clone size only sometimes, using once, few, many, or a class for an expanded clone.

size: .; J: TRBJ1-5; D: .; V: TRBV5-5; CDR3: CASSPTLGQPQHF; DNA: TGTGCCAGCAGCCCAACCCTCGGTCAGCCCCAGCATTTT
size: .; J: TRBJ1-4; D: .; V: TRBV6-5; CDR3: CASKEDRINEKLFF; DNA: TGTGCCAGCAAGGAAGACAGAATTAATGAAAAACTGTTTTTT
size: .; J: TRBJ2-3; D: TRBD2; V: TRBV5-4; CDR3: CASSHGLAGGTDTQYF; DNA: TGTGCCAGCAGCCACGGACTAGCGGGGGGCACAGATACGCAGTATTTT
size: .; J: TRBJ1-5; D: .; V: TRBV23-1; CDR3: CASSPPQQDWSNQPQHF; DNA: TGCGCCAGCAGTCCCCCCCAACAGGATTGGAGCAATCAGCCCCAGCATTTT
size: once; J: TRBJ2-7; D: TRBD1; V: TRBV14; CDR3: CASSQDLGQGPYEQYF; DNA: TGTGCCAGCAGCCAAGATCTGGGACAGGGCCCCTACGAGCAGTACTTC
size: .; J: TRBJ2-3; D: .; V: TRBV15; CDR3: CATTRGHRTPDTQYF; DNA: TGTGCCACCACCAGGGGACACAGGACCCCAGATACGCAGTATTTT
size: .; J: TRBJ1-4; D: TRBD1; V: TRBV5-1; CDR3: CASSIQGADSEKLFF; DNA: TGCGCCAGCAGCATACAGGGGGCGGACTCTGAAAAACTGTTTTTT
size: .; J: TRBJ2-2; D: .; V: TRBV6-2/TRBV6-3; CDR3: CASSYPGGGLPGELFF; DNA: TGTGCCAGCAGTTACCCAGGAGGCGGCCTACCAGGGGAGCTGTTTTTT
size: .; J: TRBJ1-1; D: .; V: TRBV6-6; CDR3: CASSYVQGEAFF; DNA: TGTGCCAGCAGTTACGTACAGGGTGAAGCTTTCTTT
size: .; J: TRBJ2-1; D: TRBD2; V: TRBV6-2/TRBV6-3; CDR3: CASSYSILAGVWFF; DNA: TGTGCCAGCAGTTACTCGATACTAGCGGGAGTATGGTTCTTC
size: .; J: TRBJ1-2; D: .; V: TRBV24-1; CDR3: CATSDLGRTVF; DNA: TGTGCCACCAGTGATTTAGGGAGGACCGTCTTC
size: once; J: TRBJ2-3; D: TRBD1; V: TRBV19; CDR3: CASSLLTGGVGTDTQYF; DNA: TGTGCCAGTAGTCTACTAACAGGGGGAGTCGGCACAGATACGCAGTATTTT
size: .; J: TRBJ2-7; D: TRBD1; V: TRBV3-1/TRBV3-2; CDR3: CASSKFVGTGAYEQYF; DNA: TGTGCCAGCAGCAAGTTTGTCGGGACAGGGGCCTACGAGCAGTACTTC
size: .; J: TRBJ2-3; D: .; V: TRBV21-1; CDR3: CASSKVKKETSGGAKGTDTQYF; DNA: TGTGCCAGCAGCAAAGTAAAAAAAGAGACTAGCGGGGGGGCCAAAGGAACAGATACGCAGTATTTT
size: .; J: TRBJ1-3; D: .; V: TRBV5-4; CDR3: CASSLAYNQRLSSGNTIYF; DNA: TGTGCCAGCAGCTTGGCGTACAATCAGAGGCTGAGCTCTGGAAACACCATATATTTT
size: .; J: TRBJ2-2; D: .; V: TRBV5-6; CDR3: CASSLGSPGELFF; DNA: TGTGCCAGCAGCTTGGGAAGCCCCGGGGAGCTGTTTTTT
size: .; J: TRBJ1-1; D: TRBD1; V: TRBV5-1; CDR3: CASSLGQGMNTEAFF; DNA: TGCGCCAGCAGCTTGGGACAGGGGATGAACACTGAAGCTTTCTTT
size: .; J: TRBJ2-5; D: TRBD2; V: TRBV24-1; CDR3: CATRAGGRLETQYF; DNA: TGTGCCACCAGGGCGGGAGGGAGATTGGAGACCCAGTACTTC
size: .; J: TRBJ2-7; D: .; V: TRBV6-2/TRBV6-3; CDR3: CASSYGYGYEQYF; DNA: TGTGCCAGCAGTTACGGTTACGGGTACGAGCAGTACTTC
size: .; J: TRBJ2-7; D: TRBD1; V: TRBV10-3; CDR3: CAISEGGQGVYEQYF; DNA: TGTGCCATCAGTGAGGGGGGACAGGGGGTCTACGAGCAGTACTTC
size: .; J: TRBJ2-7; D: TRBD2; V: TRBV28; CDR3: CASSLASGSGEQYF; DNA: TGTGCCAGCAGTTTAGCTAGCGGGAGTGGAGAGCAGTACTTC
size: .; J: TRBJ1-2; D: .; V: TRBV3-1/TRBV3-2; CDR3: CASSLTRGSGGYTF; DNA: TGTGCCAGCAGCCTGACTCGGGGATCGGGGGGCTACACCTTC
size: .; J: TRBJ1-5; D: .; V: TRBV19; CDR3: CASSIMAGAGNQPQHF; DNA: TGTGCCAGTAGTATCATGGCAGGGGCCGGGAATCAGCCCCAGCATTTT
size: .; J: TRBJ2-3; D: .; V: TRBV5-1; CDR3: CASGKGTDTQYF; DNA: TGCGCCTCCGGGAAGGGCACAGATACGCAGTATTTT
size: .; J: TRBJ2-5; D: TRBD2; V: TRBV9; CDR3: CASSRTSGGTQETQYF; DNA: TGTGCCAGCAGCAGGACTAGCGGGGGGACCCAAGAGACCCAGTACTTC
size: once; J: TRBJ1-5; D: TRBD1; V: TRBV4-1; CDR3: CASSQGDRDSNQPQHF; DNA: TGCGCCAGCAGCCAAGGGGACAGGGATAGCAATCAGCCCCAGCATTTT
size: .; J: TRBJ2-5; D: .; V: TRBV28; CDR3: CASSPAQRQETQYF; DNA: TGTGCCAGCAGCCCCGCCCAGCGGCAAGAGACCCAGTACTTC
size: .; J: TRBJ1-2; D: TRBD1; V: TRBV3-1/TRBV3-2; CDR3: CASNKGQGAYGYTF; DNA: TGTGCCAGCAACAAGGGACAGGGAGCGTATGGCTACACCTTC
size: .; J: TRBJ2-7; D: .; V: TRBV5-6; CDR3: CASSLVGAGEQYF; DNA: TGTGCCAGCAGCTTGGTGGGGGCAGGCGAGCAGTACTTC
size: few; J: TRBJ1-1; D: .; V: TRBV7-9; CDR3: CASSRDTNTEAFF; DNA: TGTGCCAGCAGCCGGGACACGAACACTGAAGCTTTCTTT
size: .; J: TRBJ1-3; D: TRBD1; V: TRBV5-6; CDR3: CASSSTGQGENTIYF; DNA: TGTGCCAGCAGCTCGACGGGACAGGGGGAAAACACCATATATTTT
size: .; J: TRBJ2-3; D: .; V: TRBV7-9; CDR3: CARRSRLGGSNLTGTQYF; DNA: TGTGCCAGACGGTCGAGACTAGGCGGAAGTAACTTAACAGGTACGCAGTATTTT
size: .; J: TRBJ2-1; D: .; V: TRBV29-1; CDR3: CSVEDPGTYEQFF; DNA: TGCAGCGTTGAAGACCCGGGAACCTATGAGCAGTTCTTC
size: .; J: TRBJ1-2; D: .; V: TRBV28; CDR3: CASSRRGSNYGYTF; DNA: TGTGCCAGCAGCCGGCGAGGCAGTAACTATGGCTACACCTTC
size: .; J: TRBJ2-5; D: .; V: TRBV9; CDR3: CASSVGPTDRETQYF; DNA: TGTGCCAGCAGCGTAGGTCCTACTGACAGAGAGACCCAGTACTTC
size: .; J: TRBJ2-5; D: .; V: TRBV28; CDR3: CASRSLWDKGQETQYF; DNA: TGTGCCAGCAGATCCCTATGGGACAAGGGCCAGGAGACCCAGTACTTC
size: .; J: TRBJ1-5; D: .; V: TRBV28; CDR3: CASSLRGSNQPQHF; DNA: TGTGCCAGCAGTTTGAGAGGCAGCAATCAGCCCCAGCATTTT
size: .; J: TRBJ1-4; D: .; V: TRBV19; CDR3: CASSIVGSVNEKLFF; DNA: TGTGCCAGTAGTATAGTGGGCAGTGTCAATGAAAAACTGTTTTTT
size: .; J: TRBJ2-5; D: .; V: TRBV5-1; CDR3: CASSLGQQETQYF; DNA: TGCGCCAGCAGCTTGGGACAGCAAGAGACCCAGTACTTC
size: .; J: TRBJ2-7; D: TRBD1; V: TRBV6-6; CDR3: CASSFRQGEQYF; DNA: TGTGCCAGCAGTTTCCGACAGGGCGAGCAGTACTTC
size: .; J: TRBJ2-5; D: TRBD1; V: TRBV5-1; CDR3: CASSLTGALFQETQYF; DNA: TGCGCCAGCAGCTTGACAGGGGCCCTCTTTCAAGAGACCCAGTACTTC
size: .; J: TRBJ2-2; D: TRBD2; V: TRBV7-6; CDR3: CASSFQPGLAGGVNTGELFF; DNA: TGTGCCAGCAGCTTTCAACCGGGACTAGCGGGGGGCGTGAACACCGGGGAGCTGTTTTTT
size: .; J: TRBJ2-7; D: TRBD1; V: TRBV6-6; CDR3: CASRQPGTGTYEQYF; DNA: TGTGCCAGCAGACAACCCGGGACAGGAACCTACGAGCAGTACTTC
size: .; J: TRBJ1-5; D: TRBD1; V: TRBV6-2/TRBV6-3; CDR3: CASSYGDSPMW; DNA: TGTGCCAGCAGTTATGGGGACAGCCCTATGTGG
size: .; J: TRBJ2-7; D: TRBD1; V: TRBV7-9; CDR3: CASSPTGFGQYF; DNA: TGTGCCAGCAGCCCGACAGGGTTTGGGCAGTACTTC
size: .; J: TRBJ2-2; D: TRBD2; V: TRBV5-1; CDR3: CASSHVAGGPNTGELFF; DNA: TGCGCCAGCAGCCATGTAGCGGGAGGACCAAACACCGGGGAGCTGTTTTTT
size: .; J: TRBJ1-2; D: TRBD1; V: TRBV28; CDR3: CASSLPGQGRYGYTF; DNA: TGTGCCAGCAGTTTACCGGGACAGGGTCGCTATGGCTACACCTTC
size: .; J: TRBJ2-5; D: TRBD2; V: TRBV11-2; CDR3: CASSLDVFSGPKGETQYF; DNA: TGTGCCAGCAGCTTAGATGTGTTTAGCGGGCCAAAGGGGGAGACCCAGTACTTC
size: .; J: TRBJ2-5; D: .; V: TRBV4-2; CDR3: CASSQPGDFAETQYF; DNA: TGTGCCAGCAGCCAACCGGGGGACTTCGCGGAGACCCAGTACTTC
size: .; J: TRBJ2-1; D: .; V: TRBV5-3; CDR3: CARSHRDCSYNEQFF; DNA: TGTGCCAGAAGCCACCGGGACTGCTCCTACAATGAGCAGTTCTTC
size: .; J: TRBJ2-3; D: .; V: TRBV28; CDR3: CASTQRPDTQYF; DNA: TGTGCCAGCACACAACGTCCAGATACGCAGTATTTT
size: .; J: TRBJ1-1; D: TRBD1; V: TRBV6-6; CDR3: CASSRTGGTEAFF; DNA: TGTGCCAGCAGTAGGACAGGGGGCACTGAAGCTTTCTTT
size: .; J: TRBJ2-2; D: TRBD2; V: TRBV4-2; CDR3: CASSHPGEGSGELFF; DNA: TGTGCCAGCAGCCACCCTGGGGAGGGCTCCGGGGAGCTGTTTTTT